These 20 T cell receptor beta chains came from one sample sequenced in a study of naive and memory T cell subsets. These receptors are not linked to any known antigen. Study-wide results and caveats: Naive repertoires, especially CD8, held a few larger clonotypes, possibly memory cells re-expressing CD45RA.

The beta constant-region primer was an equimolar mix of two oligonucleotides covering TRBC1 and TRBC2. The ligated cDNA underwent four PCR rounds using SP2 and nested alpha and beta constant-region primers. TCRdb reprocessed the UMI-ligation and nested PCR reads via MiXCR and lists one record per CDR3 protein. The table shows roughly 99,000 distinct CDR3 sequences, with 10% to 12% occurring only once. Sequencing was performed on naive CD4+ T cells from blood. The receptors come from a human donor in good health.

The J gene is TRBJ2-7, the V gene TRBV7-3, with 8 bases identical to TRBD2. The V gene end was trimmed by 3 bases and the J gene end by 0 bases; junction bases not matched to a gene: 1. CDR1 is SGHTA, CDR2 FQGTGA, per germline. The CDR3 covers 14 residues. Here the CDR3 reads CASSLTSASYEQYF. In DNA, the CDR3 is TGTGCCAGCAGCTTGACTAGCGCCTCCTACGAGCAGTACTTC. The entire variable domain, with the rest obtained from reference TRBV7-3 and TRBJ2-7, is as follows: GAGVSQTPSNKVTEKGKYVELRCDPISGHTALYWYRQSLGQGPEFLIYFQGTGAADDSGLPNDRFFAVRPEGSVSTLKIQRTERGDSAVYLCASSLTSASYEQYFGPGTRLTVT.

This clonotype has a handful of counts. J is TRBJ2-3 and V is TRBV7-8; 11 bases match TRBD1. The junction had 11 bases not matched to a gene; V was cut back by 5 bases and J by 4 bases. The V gene's germline CDR1 is SGHVS and CDR2 FQNEAQ. This CDR3 is 17 amino acids long. In DNA, the CDR3 is TGTGCCAGCAGCGGACCTGGGACAGGGGGGTTAGCAGATACGCAGTATTTT. Translation gives CASSGPGTGGLADTQYF.

A few counts support this clonotype. The gene calls are TRBV28 and TRBJ1-4, with D perhaps matching TRBD1 (5 bases). The CDR3 length is 14 residues. Trimming took 8 bases from V and 2 from J, leaving 12 bases between them. The germline V gene encodes CDR1 MDHEN and CDR2 SYDVKM. The CDR3 coding sequence is TGTGCCAGCGAAGGGACTTTGACTAATGAAAAACTGTTTTTT. Translation: CASEGTLTNEKLFF.

The chain uses TRBV28 and TRBJ1-1, with D possibly being TRBD1 (6 bases). The CDR3 length is 14 residues. Trimming cost V 10 bases and J 2 bases, with 17 bases left between them. Per the germline V gene, CDR1 is MDHEN and CDR2 is SYDVKM. The CDR3 nucleotides are TGTGCCACCACCAGGGGAGTCGGAAACACTGAAGCTTTCTTT. It yields the protein CATTRGVGNTEAFF.

This clonotype was counted only a few times. This chain joins TRBV7-9 and TRBJ2-5, with 10 bases fitting TRBD2. The V and J ends lost 5 bases and 4 bases, in that order; junction bases with no gene match: 10. The germline V gene has CDR1 SEHNR and CDR2 FQNEAQ (reference sequence). The CDR3 has 16 residues. CDR3 residues: CASSPHLAGAGETQYF. The CDR3 region has the DNA TGTGCCAGCAGCCCCCACCTAGCGGGGGCTGGAGAGACCCAGTACTTC.

The table lists this clonotype with many counts. The genes are TRBV7-9 and TRBJ2-7, with D possibly matching TRBD1 (5 bases). This CDR3 comprises 14 residues. From germline, CDR1 is SEHNR and CDR2 FQNEAQ (reference sequence). The V gene lost 5 bases and the J gene lost 2 bases, with 13 bases spanning the gap. The CDR3 is CASSPGHSTYEQYF. As DNA, the CDR3 is TGTGCCAGCAGCCCCGGACATTCCACCTACGAGCAGTACTTC.

The CDR3, as DNA: TGTGCCAGCAGCTTGGGGTTTACAGATACGCAGTATTTT. Translating gives CASSLGFTDTQYF. The V call is TRBV7-2, the J call TRBJ2-3, with D unclear. This CDR3 region has 13 residues. With 3 bases removed from V and 3 bases from J, the gap between germline ends came to 7 bases. Germline loops: CDR1 SGHTA, CDR2 FQGNSA.

This clonotype was recorded a few times. The CDR3 bases are TGCGCCAGCAGTCGGGGGACAGGAAACTTACAAGAGACCCAGTACTTC. Residues: CASSRGTGNLQETQYF. This chain uses TRBV5-1 with TRBJ2-5, with TRBD1 identical over 8 bases. The CDR3 covers 16 residues. CDR1 and CDR2 (germline): SGHRS, YFSETQ. Trimming cost V 5 bases and J 2 bases; bases outside gene matches: 11.

This clonotype showed up many times. This chain joins TRBV27 and TRBJ2-5; possibly TRBD2 for D (5 bases). The CDR3 sequence is 10 residues long. The germline V gene has CDR1 MNHEY and CDR2 SMNVEV (reference sequence). V was clipped by 8 bases and J by 4 bases, with 5 bases between them. The CDR3 loop reads CASGRETQYF. CDR3 DNA: TGTGCCAGCGGGAGAGAGACCCAGTACTTC.

On this clonotype: A much larger clone lies a single base off, so this may be a read error. This chain connects TRBV9 to TRBJ2-5; 8 positions agree with TRBD2. The germline CDR1 and CDR2 sequences are SGDLS and YYNGEE. Losses at the gene ends were 3 bases for V and 3 bases for J; bases not matched to a gene: 10. This CDR3 region has 16 residues. CDR3: CASSGRSGSCEETQYF. In nucleotides, the CDR3 is TGTGCCAGCAGCGGACGGAGCGGGAGTTGTGAAGAGACCCAGTACTTC.

The chain recombines TRBV3-1 with TRBJ1-1; 7 nucleotides agree with TRBD1. V was clipped by 4 bases and J by 7 bases; unmatched bases: 12. The CDR3 sequence is 15 residues long. CDR1 is LGHDT and CDR2 is YNNKEL in the germline V gene (reference sequence). In DNA, the CDR3 is TGTGCCAGCAGCCTAAACAGGGGCAATTTCGGTGAAGCTTTCTTT. Translated: CASSLNRGNFGEAFF. Full variable domain (outside the CDR3, taken from reference TRBV3-1 and TRBJ1-1): DTAVSQTPKYLVTQMGNDKSIKCEQNLGHDTMYWYKQDSKKFLKIMFSYNNKELIINETVPNRFSPKSPDKAHLNLHINSLELGDSAVYFCASSLNRGNFGEAFFGQGTRLTVV.

The table lists this clonotype with a few counts. This chain joins TRBV5-1 and TRBJ2-7; unclear D gene. CDR3 length: 12 residues. Germline lookup yields CDR1 SGHRS and CDR2 YFSETQ. V shed 3 bases and J shed 0 bases, with 4 bases lying between them. CDR3 loop: CASSWGSYEQYF. The CDR3 nucleotides are TGCGCCAGCAGCTGGGGCTCCTACGAGCAGTACTTC.

The rearrangement links TRBV30 to TRBJ2-6; D is ambiguous. The germline CDR1 and CDR2 sequences are GTSNPN and SVGIG (reference sequence). Trimming removed 8 bases at V and 1 base at J, with 6 bases between. CDR3 size: 12 residues. The CDR3 sequence: CARNSGANVLTF. In DNA, the CDR3 is TGTGCCCGGAATTCTGGGGCCAACGTCCTGACTTTC.

This clonotype was seen a handful of times. The chain employs TRBV12-3 or TRBV12-4 and TRBJ2-5; perhaps TRBD1 as D (6 bases). Trimming took 3 bases from V and 3 from J, leaving 20 bases between them. This CDR3 contains 17 residues. The DNA of the CDR3 is TGTGCCAGCAGTTTCGGGTTGGAGACAGGACATAAAGAGACCCAGTACTTC. This gives the protein CASSFGLETGHKETQYF.

This clonotype has only a few counts. The V and J genes are TRBV5-1 and TRBJ2-3; TRBD1 might be the D (6 bases). The CDR3 has 15 amino acids. V was clipped by 0 bases and J by 0 bases, with 8 bases between them. Per the germline V gene, CDR1 is SGHRS and CDR2 is YFSETQ. CDR3 amino acids: CASSLAQGSTDTQYF. The CDR3 DNA sequence: TGCGCCAGCAGCTTGGCACAGGGAAGCACAGATACGCAGTATTTT.

This clonotype occurred many times. The V call is TRBV11-2, the J call TRBJ2-3, with D maybe TRBD2 (5 bases). Germline V gene lookup returns CDR1 SGHAT and CDR2 FQNNGV. The ends were cut back, 5 bases at V and 4 bases at J, with 16 bases in the middle. This CDR3 region has 15 residues. CDR3: CASSITWTPADTQYF. The CDR3 region has the DNA TGTGCCAGCAGCATAACCTGGACTCCGGCAGATACGCAGTATTTT.

This chain joins TRBV20-1 and TRBJ1-5; 12 bases line up with TRBD1. Germline V gene sequence: CDR1 DFQATT, CDR2 SNEGSKA (reference sequence). V was pared by 3 bases and J by 0 bases, with 3 bases of the junction left unmatched. The CDR3 covers 16 residues. The CDR3 DNA is TGCAGTGCTAGGGGACAGGGGGCAGGTAGCAATCAGCCCCAGCATTTT. Translating gives CSARGQGAGSNQPQHF.

This clonotype has only a few counts. In nucleotides, the CDR3 is TGTGCCAGCTCACCACCGACGGTGCAAGAGACCCAGTACTTC. Amino acid sequence: CASSPPTVQETQYF. The chain carries TRBV18 and TRBJ2-5; no firm D call. The CDR3 has 14 amino acids. Trimming cost V 0 bases and J 2 bases, with 7 bases left between them. In germline, CDR1 is KGHSH, CDR2 LQKENI. Full variable domain (rest looked up from reference TRBV18 and TRBJ2-5): NAGVMQNPRHLVRRRGQEARLRCSPMKGHSHVYWYRQLPEEGLKFMVYLQKENIIDESGMPKERFSAEFPKEGPSILRIQQVVRGDSAAYFCASSPPTVQETQYFGPGTRLLVL.

This clonotype was seen a handful of times. The chain has TRBV3-1 and TRBJ1-1, with 9 bases fitting TRBD1. This CDR3 region has 15 residues. V dropped 0 bases and J dropped 3; count of bases not matched to a gene: 2. From germline, CDR1 is LGHDT and CDR2 YNNKEL (reference sequence). In DNA form, the CDR3 reads TGTGCCAGCAGCCAAGAGGGACAGGGTTACACTGAAGCTTTCTTT. Protein sequence: CASSQEGQGYTEAFF.

There are a few counts of this clonotype. This chain joins TRBV20-1 and TRBJ2-1; D is ambiguous. CDR3 size: 11 residues. Trimming stripped 7 bases from V and 6 bases from J, with 10 bases between. Germline V gene lookup returns CDR1 DFQATT and CDR2 SNEGSKA (reference sequence). CDR3 in amino acids: CSVRKGNEQFF. Written as DNA, the CDR3 is TGCAGTGTTCGAAAGGGCAATGAGCAGTTCTTC.